Here is one T cell receptor (beta chain) with its context. Its antigen is unidentified. Multiplex PCR with BIOMED2 TRB-A/B primer pools amplified TRB rearrangements. One entry per CDR3 protein results from TCRdb running MiXCR on the multiplex PCR reads. The repertoire holds around 7,500 distinct CDR3 sequences, roughly two fifths seen once, with more than 2.5% in the top ten. Each TRB amplification used roughly 220-550 ng of genomic DNA from blood. This entry comes from a study of T and B cells in COVID-19 patients. Study details: In the active-infection cohort, about 90% of the roughly 20 patients had comorbidities linked to unfavorable COVID-19 outcome. Study outcomes and limitations: Highly clonal in active COVID-19, TRB repertoires exceeded healthy-donor diversity and richness at recovery.

The J segment lost 7 bases and the V segment lost 6 bases, leaving 8 bases of the junction unmatched. Germline values: CDR1 LNHDA, CDR2 SQIVND (reference sequence). This CDR3 contains 15 residues. This receptor was taken from a human donor who had recovered from COVID-19. The chain couples TRBV19 to TRBJ1-6, with 8 bases that match TRBD1. Input material: blood. CDR3 DNA sequence: TGTGCCAGTAGCCCCTACGGACAGGGAAATTCACCCCTCCACTTT. Protein product: CASSPYGQGNSPLHF.